These 29 T cell receptor beta chains originate from one sample sequenced in a study of blood T cell repertoires in COVID-19. Profiling relied on immunoSEQ multiplex PCR, and the TCRdb table lists in-frame clones only, not all of them. This table holds roughly 340,000 clones, more than 70% found once. The sample consisted of peripheral blood. Receptors originate from a woman between 25 and 40 years old with COVID-19, enrolled during active disease.

The V call is TRBV11-3, the J call TRBJ2-2; D not resolved. This CDR3 is 17 amino acids long. V lost 5 bases to trimming and J lost 1 base, with 17 bases between them. Per the germline V gene, CDR1 is SGHNT and CDR2 is YENEEA. This chain's CDR3 is CASSPPKSGWNTGELFF. CDR3 coding DNA: TGTGCCAGCAGCCCGCCGAAGTCCGGTTGGAACACCGGGGAGCTGTTTTTT.

The chain couples TRBV7-9 to TRBJ1-2, with 7 bases that match TRBD1. This CDR3 comprises 14 residues. V shed 2 bases and J 6 bases; nucleotides not matched to a gene: 6. Germline-derived CDR1 and CDR2 are SEHNR and FQNEAQ (reference sequence). The CDR3 is CASSLRGGLDGYTF. CDR3 in DNA: TGTGCCAGCAGCTTAAGAGGGGGCCTTGATGGCTACACCTTC.

The chain couples TRBV4-3 to TRBJ1-1, with D maybe TRBD1 (6 bases). CDR3 size: 14 residues. V lost 1 base, J lost 6 bases, and 12 bases lay in between. Germline-derived CDR1 and CDR2 are LGHNA and YSLEER. This CDR3 reads CASSQVGGAAEAFF. The DNA of the CDR3 is TGCGCCAGCAGCCAAGTAGGGGGGGCAGCTGAAGCTTTCTTT.

The rearrangement links TRBV7-9 to TRBJ2-3, with TRBD2 identical over 9 bases. This CDR3 contains 14 residues. Germline loops: CDR1 SEHNR, CDR2 FQNEAQ (reference sequence). J was trimmed by 6 bases and V by 2 bases; bases with no gene match: 3. CDR3 residues: CASSLSGRLDTQYF. As DNA, the CDR3 is TGTGCCAGCAGCTTAAGCGGGAGGTTGGATACGCAGTATTTT.

The chain carries TRBV9 and TRBJ2-3; 7 bases are shared with TRBD2. Germline V gives CDR1 SGDLS, CDR2 YYNGEE. The CDR3 contains 13 residues. V shed 7 bases and J 2 bases; nucleotides not matched to a gene: 4. Here the CDR3 reads CASRGDYTDTQYF. The CDR3 DNA is TGTGCCAGCCGGGGGGACTACACAGATACGCAGTATTTT. The variable domain in full, completed from reference TRBV9 and TRBJ2-3, reads DSGVTQTPKHLITATGQRVTLRCSPRSGDLSVYWYQQSLDQGLQFLIQYYNGEERAKGNILERFSAQQFPDLHSELNLSSLELGDSALYFCASRGDYTDTQYFGPGTRLTVL.

The V gene is TRBV6-2 or TRBV6-3, the J gene TRBJ1-1, with D uncertain. V was pared by 4 bases and J by 11 bases, with 17 bases between. This CDR3 region has 13 residues. Germline V gene data show CDR1 as MNHEY and CDR2 as SVGEGT. The CDR3 region has the DNA TGTGCCAGCAGTTCGGGCGGAGTCAAGCGGGCTTTCTTT. It yields the protein CASSSGGVKRAFF.

The V gene is TRBV4-1, the J gene TRBJ1-1; a weak D match, TRBD1 (5 bases). CDR3 size: 14 residues. Germline loops: CDR1 MGHRA, CDR2 YSYEKL. V was trimmed by 5 bases and J by 6 bases, leaving 16 bases between them. CDR3 amino acids: CASSGPLWGSEAFF. The CDR3 DNA reads TGCGCCAGCAGCGGCCCGTTATGGGGCTCTGAAGCTTTCTTT.

J is TRBJ2-1 and V is TRBV12-3 or TRBV12-4; D might be TRBD1 (5 bases). The CDR3 covers 13 residues. The CDR3, as DNA: TGTGCTTCGTCAGGGATGGCATACAATGAGCAGTTCTTC. Residues: CASSGMAYNEQFF.

The rearrangement links TRBV18 to TRBJ2-3, with 8 bases fitting TRBD1. CDR1 is KGHSH, CDR2 LQKENI, per germline. After removal of 4 bases from V and 8 bases from J, the junction contained 5 bases not matched to a gene. The CDR3 is 13 residues long. The CDR3 coding sequence is TGTGCCAGCTCACTCAGGGGGCAAGTTACGCAGTATTTT. Its translation is CASSLRGQVTQYF.

The chain uses TRBV2 and TRBJ1-1, with D perhaps TRBD1 (5 bases). The V gene lost 6 bases and the J gene lost 5 bases, with 22 bases spanning the gap. The germline gives CDR1 SNHLY, CDR2 FYNNEI. The CDR3 runs 16 residues. The CDR3 nucleotides read TGTGCCAGCAGCTGGGATGGGTTAATGGGGCGTACTGAAGCTTTCTTT. This translates into CASSWDGLMGRTEAFF.

The chain joins TRBV2 to TRBJ2-1, with a tentative D call TRBD2 (6 bases). Trimming removed 9 bases at V and 10 bases at J, with 13 bases between. This CDR3 has 11 amino acids. Germline CDR1 is SNHLY and CDR2 is FYNNEI. CDR3 residues: CASTDGREQFF. As DNA, the CDR3 is TGTGCCAGTACTGACGGGAGAGAGCAGTTCTTC.

CDR3 in DNA: TGCGCCAGCAGCCCTAGCGGGATTGGTGAGCAGTTCTTC. Protein: CASSPSGIGEQFF. The chain recombines TRBV4-3 with TRBJ2-1; 9 positions agree with TRBD2. This CDR3 contains 13 residues. Per germline, CDR1 LGHNA and CDR2 YSLEER. J lost 9 bases, V lost 4 bases, and 4 bases had no gene match.

The chain uses TRBV30 and TRBJ1-6; 7 bases fit TRBD1. The germline V gene encodes CDR1 GTSNPN and CDR2 SVGIG (reference sequence). This CDR3 contains 13 residues. J gave up 9 bases and V 1 base, and 3 bases lay outside the gene matches. CDR3 sequence reads: CAWSGQGASPLHF. In nucleotides, the CDR3 is TGTGCCTGGAGTGGACAGGGTGCTTCACCCCTCCACTTT.

In regard to this clone: One junction end disagrees with the germline gene, perhaps due to a read error. The rearrangement joins TRBV7-7 to TRBJ2-1; TRBD2 matches at 9 bases. CDR3 length: 14 amino acids. Per the germline V gene, CDR1 is SSHAT and CDR2 is FNYEAQ (reference sequence). The DNA for the CDR3 is TGTGCTAGCAGCTTAGCGGGAGTCTACAATGAGCAGTTCTTC. Protein sequence: CASSLAGVYNEQFF.

The chain carries TRBV3-1 (or the pseudogene TRBV3-2) and TRBJ2-7; the match to TRBD2 covers 9 bases. In germline, CDR1 is LGHDT, CDR2 YNNKEL (reference sequence). The J segment lost 4 bases and the V segment lost 3 bases, leaving 10 bases of the junction unmatched. CDR3 length: 16 amino acids. As DNA, the CDR3 is TGTGCCAGCAGCCAGGATGGGCTAGCGGGACTTTACGAGCAGTACGTC. Its protein is CASSQDGLAGLYEQYV.

This rearrangement joins TRBV7-2 to TRBJ2-7; 7 positions agree with TRBD2. With 5 bases clipped from V and 5 bases from J, the junction kept 12 bases outside the gene matches. Germline lookup yields CDR1 SGHTA and CDR2 FQGNSA. The CDR3 spans 15 residues. The CDR3 sequence: CASSTRRGERNEQYF. For the CDR3, the DNA is TGTGCCAGCAGCACCCGCCGGGGGGAGCGGAACGAGCAGTACTTC.

This sequence joins TRBV3-1 (or the pseudogene TRBV3-2) and TRBJ2-1, with a possible D match to TRBD2 (6 bases). V was trimmed by 7 bases and J by 5 bases, leaving 18 bases between them. CDR3 size: 15 residues. Germline assignment: CDR1 LGHDT and CDR2 YNNKEL (reference sequence). CDR3 coding DNA: TGTGCCAGCAACCTGCGAAGGGACTCTCACAATGAGCAGTTCTTC. Translating gives CASNLRRDSHNEQFF.

The chain links TRBV6-6 to TRBJ1-2; 8 bases map to TRBD1. J gave up 3 bases and V 5 bases, and 14 bases lay outside the gene matches. This CDR3 spans 17 amino acids. Germline lookup yields CDR1 MNHNY and CDR2 SVGAGI (reference sequence). Written as DNA, the CDR3 is TGTGCCAGCAGTCGAATTGTTTGGACAGGGAAGGACTATGGCTACACCTTC. Its protein is CASSRIVWTGKDYGYTF.

The chain has TRBV19 and TRBJ1-2; TRBD1 might be the D (5 bases). CDR1 and CDR2 (germline): LNHDA, SQIVND (reference sequence). The CDR3 covers 17 residues. Trimming cost V 5 bases and J 7 bases, with 26 bases left between them. Here the CDR3 reads CASSPIGGSVDLSGYTF. Written as DNA, the CDR3 is TGTGCCAGTAGTCCCATCGGGGGTTCAGTTGATCTTAGTGGCTACACCTTC.

The chain joins TRBV6-5 to TRBJ2-7; TRBD1 aligns across 7 bases. Germline V gives CDR1 MNHEY, CDR2 SVGAGI. CDR3 length: 14 residues. The ends lost 9 bases at V and 0 bases at J; junction bases unmatched: 8. The CDR3 DNA reads as TGTGCCAGTAGGGGACAGAGGATCTCCTACGAGCAGTACTTC. The encoded protein is CASRGQRISYEQYF.

This clone was seen a few times. The chain employs TRBV4-3 and TRBJ2-6; TRBD1 might be the D (5 bases). Trimming left V 3 bases short and J 4 bases short, with 13 bases between. CDR1 and CDR2 from the germline V gene are LGHNA and YSLEER. CDR3 length: 16 residues. The CDR3 DNA follows: TGCGCCAGCAGCCATCGTCAGGGAACGGGGGCCAACGTCCTGACTTTC. Its protein is CASSHRQGTGANVLTF.

The chain employs TRBV6-5 and TRBJ1-5, with D uncertain. Germline CDR1 is MNHEY and CDR2 is SVGAGI. CDR3 length: 15 amino acids. The V end was cut by 6 bases, the J end by 5 bases, with 17 bases between. The CDR3 sequence: CASRDRQTVDQPQHF. CDR3 bases: TGTGCCAGCAGAGACCGACAAACAGTCGATCAGCCCCAGCATTTT.

This sequence joins TRBV10-3 and TRBJ1-2, with D perhaps matching TRBD1 (5 bases). The V gene's germline CDR1 is ENHRY and CDR2 SYGVKD. The length of the CDR3 is 16 residues. V lost 0 bases, J lost 2 bases, and 13 bases lay in between. CDR3 nucleotides: TGTGCCATCAGTGAGTCAATGGCAGGGAAAAACTATGGCTACACCTTC. Protein: CAISESMAGKNYGYTF.

The CDR3 coding sequence is TGTGCCAGCAGCCCTCGACTAGCGGGGGGGTTGAGAGGCAATGAGCAGTTCTTC. The encoded protein is CASSPRLAGGLRGNEQFF. The chain is built from TRBV7-2 and TRBJ2-1, with 14 bases fitting TRBD2. This CDR3 has 18 amino acids. Germline assignment: CDR1 SGHTA and CDR2 FQGNSA. Unmatched junction bases numbered 12, after V lost 5 bases and J lost 6 bases.

V usage is TRBV21-1 and J usage is TRBJ1-3; TRBD1 is the table's D call, not checked against the DNA. TRBV21-1 is given as a pseudogene. The CDR3 has 16 amino acids. CDR3 sequence reads: CASSKDAIQYGNTIYF. CDR3 nucleotide sequence: TGTGCCAGCAGCAAAGACGCAATCCAGTATGGAAACACCATATATTTT.

This chain connects TRBV3-1 (or the pseudogene TRBV3-2) to TRBJ1-2, with a weak D call TRBD1 (5 bases). The CDR3 is 13 amino acids. Trimming cost V 1 base and J 6 bases, with 9 bases left between them. Germline V gene lookup returns CDR1 LGHDT and CDR2 YNNKEL (reference sequence). CDR3 residues: CASSQGGVDGYTF. The DNA of the CDR3 is TGTGCCAGCAGCCAAGGGGGCGTGGATGGCTACACCTTC.

This chain links TRBV10-2 with TRBJ2-1; a possible D gene is TRBD1 (6 bases). Germline CDR1 reads WSHSY; CDR2 reads SAAADI. The CDR3 covers 15 residues. Trimming removed 2 bases at V and 3 bases at J, with 11 bases between. The CDR3 here is CASSEPGHNYNEQFF. As DNA, the CDR3 is TGCGCCAGCAGTGAGCCGGGACACAACTACAATGAGCAGTTCTTC.

The V and J genes are TRBV2 and TRBJ2-1; the D is unclear. Germline CDR1 reads SNHLY; CDR2 reads FYNNEI. The CDR3 extends over 12 amino acids. V lost 5 bases and J lost 8, with 10 bases in between. CDR3 residues: CASSRVAHEQFF. The CDR3 nucleotides read TGTGCCAGCAGTCGGGTGGCTCATGAGCAGTTCTTC.

This sequence joins TRBV5-6 and TRBJ1-1; 7 positions match TRBD1. In germline, CDR1 is SGHDT, CDR2 YYEEEE. The CDR3 consists of 13 residues. The V gene end was trimmed by 3 bases and the J gene end by 4 bases; junction bases not matched to a gene: 3. The CDR3: CASSSGTVTEAFF. CDR3 nucleotides: TGTGCCAGCAGCTCCGGGACAGTCACTGAAGCTTTCTTT.